This T cell receptor beta chain was recovered during a study of patients and donors after allogeneic stem cell transplantation. Per the germline V gene, CDR1 is MNHNS and CDR2 is SASEGT. This CDR3 region has 14 residues. Losses at the gene ends were 4 bases for V and 7 bases for J; bases not matched to a gene: 9. Using its own MiXCR run on the RT-PCR reads, TCRdb lists one record per CDR3 protein. The table includes about a million distinct CDR3 sequences, roughly 18% detected once. This chain links TRBV6-1 with TRBJ1-1, with TRBD1 identical over 7 bases. The clonotype was recovered from a human donor who was either an allogeneic HSCT recipient or a stem cell or donor lymphocyte infusion donor (not recorded which). It is not recorded whose cells these are; they may come from a transplant donor. Material: blood, either unsorted or a sorted T cell fraction (not recorded which). CDR3: CASSATGTVSEAFF. CDR3 bases: TGTGCCAGCAGTGCTACCGGGACAGTGAGTGAAGCTTTCTTT.